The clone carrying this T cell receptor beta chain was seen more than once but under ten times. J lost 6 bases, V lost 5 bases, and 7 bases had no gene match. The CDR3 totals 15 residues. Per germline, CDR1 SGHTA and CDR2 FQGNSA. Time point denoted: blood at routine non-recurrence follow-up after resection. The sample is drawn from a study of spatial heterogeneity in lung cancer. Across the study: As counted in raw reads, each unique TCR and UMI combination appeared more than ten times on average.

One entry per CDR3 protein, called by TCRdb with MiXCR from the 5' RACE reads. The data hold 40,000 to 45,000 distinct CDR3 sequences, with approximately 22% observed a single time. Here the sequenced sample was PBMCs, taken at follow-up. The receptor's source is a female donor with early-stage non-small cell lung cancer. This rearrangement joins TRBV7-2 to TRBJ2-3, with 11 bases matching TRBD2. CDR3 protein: CASSHSGGAGDTQYF. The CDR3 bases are TGTGCCAGCAGCCATAGCGGGGGGGCCGGGGATACGCAGTATTTT. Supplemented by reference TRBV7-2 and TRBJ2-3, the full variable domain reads GAGVSQSPSNKVTEKGKDVELRCDPISGHTALYWYRQSLGQGLEFLIYFQGNSAPDKSGLPSDRFSAERTGGSVSTLTIQRTQQEDSAVYLCASSHSGGAGDTQYFGPGTRLTVL.